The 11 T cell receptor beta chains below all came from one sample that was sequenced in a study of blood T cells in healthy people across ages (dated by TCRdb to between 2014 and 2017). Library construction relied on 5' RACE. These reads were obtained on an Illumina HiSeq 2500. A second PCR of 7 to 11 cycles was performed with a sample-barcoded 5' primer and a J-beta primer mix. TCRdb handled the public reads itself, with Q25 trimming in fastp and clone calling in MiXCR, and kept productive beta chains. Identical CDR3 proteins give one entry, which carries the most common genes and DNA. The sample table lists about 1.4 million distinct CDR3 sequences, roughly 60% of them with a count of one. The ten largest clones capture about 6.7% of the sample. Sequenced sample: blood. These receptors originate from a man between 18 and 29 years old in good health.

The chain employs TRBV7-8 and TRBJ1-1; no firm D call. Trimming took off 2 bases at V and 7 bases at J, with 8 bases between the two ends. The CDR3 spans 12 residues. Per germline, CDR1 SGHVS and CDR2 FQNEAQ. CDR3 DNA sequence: TGTGCCAGCAGCTTAAAAGGTCATGAAGCTTTCTTT. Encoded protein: CASSLKGHEAFF. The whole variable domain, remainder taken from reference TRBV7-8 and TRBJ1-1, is GAGVSQSPRYKVAKRGQDVALRCDPISGHVSLFWYQQALGQGPEFLTYFQNEAQLDKSGLPSDRFFAERPEGSVSTLKIQRTQQEDSAVYLCASSLKGHEAFFGQGTRLTVV.

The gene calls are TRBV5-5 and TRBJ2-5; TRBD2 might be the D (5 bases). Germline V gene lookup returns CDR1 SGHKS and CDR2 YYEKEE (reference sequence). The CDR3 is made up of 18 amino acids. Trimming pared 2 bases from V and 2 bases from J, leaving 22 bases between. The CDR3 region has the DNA TGTGCCAGCAGCTTAAAGACCTCGGGAAGCCCGTGGCAAGAGACCCAGTACTTC. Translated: CASSLKTSGSPWQETQYF.

CDR3 sequence (DNA): TGCGCCAGCTCGACAAGGGGGTCGGGACAGGGGGCGAATGGCTACACCTTC. Its translation is CASSTRGSGQGANGYTF. The chain employs TRBV5-1 and TRBJ1-2; the match to TRBD1 covers 12 bases. From germline, CDR1 is SGHRS and CDR2 YFSETQ. This CDR3 spans 17 amino acids. V trimming: 7 bases; J trimming: 6 bases; junction bases outside the gene matches: 16.

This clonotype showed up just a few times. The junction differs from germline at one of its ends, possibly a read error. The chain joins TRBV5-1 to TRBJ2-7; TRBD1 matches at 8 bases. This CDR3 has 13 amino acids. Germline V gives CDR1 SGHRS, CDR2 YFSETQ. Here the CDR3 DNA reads TGTGCCAGCAGTACGGACAGGGCCTACGAGCAGTACTTC. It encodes CASSTDRAYEQYF.

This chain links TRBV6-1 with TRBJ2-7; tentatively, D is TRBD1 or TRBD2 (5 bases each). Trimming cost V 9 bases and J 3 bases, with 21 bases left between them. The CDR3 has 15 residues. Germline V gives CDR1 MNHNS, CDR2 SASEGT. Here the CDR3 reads CASGLTSMGDYEQYF. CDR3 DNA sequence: TGTGCCAGTGGGTTGACGAGTATGGGGGACTACGAGCAGTACTTC.

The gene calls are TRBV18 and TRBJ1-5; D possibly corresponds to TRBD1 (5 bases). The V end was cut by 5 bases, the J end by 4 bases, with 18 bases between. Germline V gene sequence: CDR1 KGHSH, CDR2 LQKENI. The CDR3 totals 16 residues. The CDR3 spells CASSLSGGIENQPQHF. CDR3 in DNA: TGTGCCAGCTCATTAAGCGGGGGGATAGAAAATCAGCCCCAGCATTTT.

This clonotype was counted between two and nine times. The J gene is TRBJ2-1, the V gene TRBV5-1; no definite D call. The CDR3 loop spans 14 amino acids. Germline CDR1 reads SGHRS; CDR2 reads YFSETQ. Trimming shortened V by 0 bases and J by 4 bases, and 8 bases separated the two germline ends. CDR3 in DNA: TGCGCCAGCAGCTTGGGGGTAGGGTACAATGAGCAGTTCTTC. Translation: CASSLGVGYNEQFF.

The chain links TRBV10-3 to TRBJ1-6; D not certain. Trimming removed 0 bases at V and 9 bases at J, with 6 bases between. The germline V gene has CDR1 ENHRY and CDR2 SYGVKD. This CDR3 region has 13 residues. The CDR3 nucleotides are TGTGCCATCAGTGAGTCATTAGGTTCACCCCTCCACTTT. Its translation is CAISESLGSPLHF.

CDR3 coding DNA: TGTGCCAGCAGCTCGGGGCCGGGACAGGGAGGCTACACCTTC. It is translated as CASSSGPGQGGYTF. The chain joins TRBV5-5 to TRBJ1-2; 9 bases are shared with TRBD1. V gave up 3 bases and J gave up 8 bases; unmatched junction bases: 8. Germline V gene data show CDR1 as SGHKS and CDR2 as YYEKEE (reference sequence). CDR3 length: 14 amino acids. The whole variable domain, filled in from reference TRBV5-5 and TRBJ1-2, reads DAGVTQSPTHLIKTRGQQVTLRCSPISGHKSVSWYQQVLGQGPQFIFQYYEKEERGRGNFPDRFSARQFPNYSSELNVNALLLGDSALYLCASSSGPGQGGYTFGSGTRLTVV.

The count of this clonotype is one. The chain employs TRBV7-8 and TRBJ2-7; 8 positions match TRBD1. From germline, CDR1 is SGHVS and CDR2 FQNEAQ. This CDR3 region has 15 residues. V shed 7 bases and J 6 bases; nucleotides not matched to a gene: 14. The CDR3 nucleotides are TGTGCCAGCACCGGGGATGGGGACAGGTACTGCGAGCAGTACTTC. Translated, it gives CASTGDGDRYCEQYF.

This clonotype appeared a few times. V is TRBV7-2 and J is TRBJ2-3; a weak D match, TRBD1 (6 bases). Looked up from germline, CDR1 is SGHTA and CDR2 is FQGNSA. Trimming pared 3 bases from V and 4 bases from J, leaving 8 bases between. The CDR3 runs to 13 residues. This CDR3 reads CASSFGTSDTQYF. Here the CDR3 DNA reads TGTGCCAGCAGCTTCGGGACATCAGATACGCAGTATTTT. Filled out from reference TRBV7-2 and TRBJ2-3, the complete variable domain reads GAGVSQSPSNKVTEKGKDVELRCDPISGHTALYWYRQSLGQGLEFLIYFQGNSAPDKSGLPSDRFSAERTGGSVSTLTIQRTQQEDSAVYLCASSFGTSDTQYFGPGTRLTVL.